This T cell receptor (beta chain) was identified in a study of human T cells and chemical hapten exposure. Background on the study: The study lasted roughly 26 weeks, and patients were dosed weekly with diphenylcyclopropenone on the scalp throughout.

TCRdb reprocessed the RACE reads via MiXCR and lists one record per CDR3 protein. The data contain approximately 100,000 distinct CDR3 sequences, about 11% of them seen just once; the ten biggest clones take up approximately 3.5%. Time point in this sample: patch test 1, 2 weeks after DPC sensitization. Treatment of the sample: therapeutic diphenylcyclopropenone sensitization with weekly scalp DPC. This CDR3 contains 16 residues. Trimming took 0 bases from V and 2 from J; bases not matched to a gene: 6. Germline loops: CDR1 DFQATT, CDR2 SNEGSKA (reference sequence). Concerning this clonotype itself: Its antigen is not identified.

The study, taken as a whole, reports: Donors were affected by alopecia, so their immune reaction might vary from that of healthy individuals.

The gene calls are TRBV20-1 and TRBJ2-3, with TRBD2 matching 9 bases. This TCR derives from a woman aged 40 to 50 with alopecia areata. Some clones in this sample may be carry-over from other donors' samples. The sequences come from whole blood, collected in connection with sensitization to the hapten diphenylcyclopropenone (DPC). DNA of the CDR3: TGCAGTGCTAGAGATAGAGCGGGGGGTCACACAGATACGCAGTATTTT. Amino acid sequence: CSARDRAGGHTDTQYF.